This passage covers 15 T cell receptor beta chains from one sample sequenced in a study of tumor-infiltrating lymphocytes in oesophageal squamous cell carcinoma. From the PCR reads, TCRdb called clonotypes with MiXCR, one entry per CDR3 protein. This sample has roughly 20,000 distinct CDR3 sequences, with over 40% found just once. Sequencing used normal esophageal tissue next to the tumor. All receptors derive from a female donor with esophageal squamous cell carcinoma.

The chain has TRBV6-2 or TRBV6-3 and TRBJ2-3; 7 bases fit TRBD1. The J call may be incorrect, as the DNA end agrees better with TRBJ1-1. In germline, CDR1 is MNHEY, CDR2 SVGEGT. CDR3 length equals 14 residues. CDR3 amino acids: CASSDDRVMPEAFF. CDR3 sequence (DNA): TGTGCCAGCAGTGACGACAGGGTGATGCCTGAAGCTTTCTTT.

The chain recombines TRBV18 with TRBJ2-5; unclear D gene. The V and J ends lost 6 bases and 1 base respectively, with 9 bases between them. Looked up from germline, CDR1 is KGHSH and CDR2 is LQKENI. This CDR3 is 13 amino acids long. The CDR3 sequence is CASSQVIQETQYF. In nucleotides, the CDR3 is TGTGCCAGCTCGCAAGTAATCCAAGAGACCCAGTACTTC.

V gene TRBV27 combines with J gene TRBJ2-3; D possibly corresponds to TRBD2 (6 bases). Germline V gene lookup returns CDR1 MNHEY and CDR2 SMNVEV (reference sequence). The CDR3 is made up of 16 amino acids. Between the trimmed V and J ends, which lost 1 base and 0 bases, there was a span of 11 bases. Here the CDR3 reads CASSLWGTSSTDTQYF. The CDR3 DNA sequence: TGTGCCAGCAGTTTATGGGGGACTTCTAGCACAGATACGCAGTATTTT.

The sample holds a few counts of this clonotype. J is TRBJ1-1 and V is TRBV3-1; TRBD1 matches 7 bases. The CDR3 spans 14 residues. Looked up from germline, CDR1 is LGHDT and CDR2 is YNNKEL (reference sequence). V lost 1 base to trimming and J lost 7 bases; unmatched junction nucleotides: 6. The CDR3 coding sequence is TGTGCCAGCAGCCAAGCCGTAGGGACAGTTGAAGCTTTCTTT. Protein product: CASSQAVGTVEAFF.

Comments on this clonotype: Since no conserved phenylalanine or tryptophan closes the CDR3, a read error is the likely cause. The limits of the CDR3 on the DNA are not certain, so only TCRdb's listed CDR3 is given. The rearrangement links TRBV2 to TRBJ2-3; the DNA was not used to check the table's D call, TRBD2. The CDR3 sequence runs 16 residues, both termini included. Germline V lookup: CDR1 SNHLY, CDR2 FYNNEI. The CDR3 loop is CASSESRLTMATPSVR.

The chain uses TRBV7-3 and TRBJ2-3; 8 bases line up with TRBD2. Unmatched junction bases numbered 17, after V lost 1 base and J lost 14 bases. Germline V CDR1 and CDR2: SGHTA, FQGTGA. This CDR3 contains 16 residues. The CDR3 is CASSLRGGGYTGELYF. The CDR3 DNA reads as TGTGCCAGCAGCTTAAGAGGCGGGGGGTACACCGGGGAGCTGTATTTT.

By share, this clonotype ranks as medium-sized. This rearrangement joins TRBV12-3 or TRBV12-4 to TRBJ1-2, with D possibly TRBD1 on 6 matching bases. The V and J ends lost 4 bases and 6 bases respectively, with 24 bases between them. This CDR3 is built from 17 residues. CDR3 DNA sequence: TGTGCCAGCAGTTCAGCGCGGGGGGCAGGGGATAGTGATGGCTACACCTTC. Translated, it gives CASSSARGAGDSDGYTF.

The CDR3 coding sequence is TGTGCCAGCAGTATTACCACCGGGGAGCTGTTTTTT. Translating it yields CASSITTGELFF. The chain uses TRBV7-4 and TRBJ2-2; no clear D gene. Germline assignment: CDR1 SGHVT and CDR2 SQSDAQ. The CDR3 has 12 amino acids. Trimming left V 6 bases short and J 4 bases short, with 6 bases between.

V usage is TRBV20-1 and J usage is TRBJ2-3; unclear D gene. Judging by the DNA end, TRBJ2-1 fits better; the J call may be wrong. Germline loops: CDR1 DFQATT, CDR2 SNEGSKA (reference sequence). This CDR3 has 13 amino acids. The CDR3 is CSARDSGTYEQFF. CDR3 coding DNA: TGCAGTGCTAGAGACTCTGGAACCTACGAGCAGTTCTTC.

This clonotype was counted at least ten times. The chain employs TRBV24-1 and TRBJ1-2; TRBD1 is a possible D gene (6 bases). This CDR3 is built from 15 residues. Germline values: CDR1 KGHDR, CDR2 SFDVKD. Trimming removed 2 bases from V and 4 bases from J, with 13 bases in between. CDR3 amino acids: CATSDSRTVSYGYTF. CDR3 nucleotide sequence: TGTGCCACCAGTGATTCTAGGACAGTGAGCTATGGCTACACCTTC.

By sample fraction, this clonotype is large. The chain recombines TRBV6-1 with TRBJ2-7; no reliable D call. The V and J ends lost 0 bases and 5 bases respectively, with 11 bases between them. CDR1 is MNHNS and CDR2 is SASEGT in the germline V gene. The CDR3 is made up of 14 amino acids. The CDR3 DNA sequence: TGTGCCAGCAGTGAAGCGCTAGGACCCCACGAGCAGTACTTC. The encoded protein is CASSEALGPHEQYF.

This clonotype has just a few counts. The chain couples TRBV7-6 to TRBJ1-1; possibly TRBD1 for D (5 bases). Trimming removed 3 bases from V and 14 bases from J, with 31 bases in between. The CDR3 has 17 residues. Germline CDR1 SGHVS, CDR2 FNYEAQ. This CDR3 reads CASSFPKPGRERNEQFF. The CDR3 region has the DNA TGTGCCAGCAGCTTTCCCAAACCGGGACGAGAACGCAATGAGCAGTTCTTT. Filled out from reference TRBV7-6 and TRBJ1-1, the complete variable domain reads GAGVSQSPRYKVTKRGQDVALRCDPISGHVSLYWYRQALGQGPEFLTYFNYEAQQDKSGLPNDRFSAERPEGSISTLTIQRTEQRDSAMYRCASSFPKPGRERNEQFFGQGTRLTVV.

This rearrangement joins TRBV7-2 to TRBJ2-2, with D possibly being TRBD1 or TRBD2 (5 bases each). V lost 1 base to trimming and J lost 5 bases, with 8 bases between them. Germline CDR1 reads SGHTA; CDR2 reads FQGNSA. The CDR3 length is 14 residues. The CDR3 DNA reads as TGTGCCAGCAGCTTAGGGGGGAGAACCGGGGAGCTGTTTTTT. Translating gives CASSLGGRTGELFF.

The sample holds many counts of this clonotype. The chain carries TRBV19 and TRBJ2-1; the D is unclear. The V gene lost 1 base and the J gene lost 3 bases, with 10 bases spanning the gap. Germline values: CDR1 LNHDA, CDR2 SQIVND (reference sequence). This CDR3 has 15 amino acids. CDR3 sequence reads: CASSIVAHYYNEQFF. The CDR3 DNA reads as TGTGCCAGTAGTATAGTAGCACACTACTACAATGAGCAGTTCTTC. Based on the CDR3 plus reference TRBV19 and TRBJ2-1, the full variable domain is DGGITQSPKYLFRKEGQNVTLSCEQNLNHDAMYWYRQDPGQGLRLIYYSQIVNDFQKGDIAEGYSVSREKKESFPLTVTSAQKNPTAFYLCASSIVAHYYNEQFFGPGTRLTVL.

This chain uses TRBV7-4 with TRBJ2-5; 10 bases align to TRBD1. The DNA end is a closer match to TRBJ2-7, so the J assignment may be wrong. Germline CDR1 SGHVT, CDR2 SQSDAQ. CDR3 length: 15 residues. The CDR3 is CASSPRGQGLDEQYF. Here the CDR3 DNA reads TGTGCCAGCAGCCCTCGGGGACAGGGGTTAGACGAGCAGTACTTC.